This entry describes one T cell receptor beta chain. Its antigen is unknown. With V trimmed by 3 bases and J by 3 bases, 7 bases remained unmatched. Germline V lookup: CDR1 SGDLS, CDR2 YYNGEE. The CDR3 consists of 16 residues. These data are taken from a study of radiation and T cells in renal cell carcinoma. Time point in this sample: blood 4 weeks post-SBRT, at nephrectomy. Treatment: 15 Gy SBRT to primary tumor, nephrectomy 4 weeks later. Nephrectomy followed 15 Gy stereotactic body radiation by 4 weeks. After SBRT, blood was collected at 2 and 4 weeks, plus baseline. Study outcomes and limitations: From baseline, blood top tumor clonotypes peaked at 2 weeks post-radiation.

TCRdb keeps only in-frame clones here, not all; method: immunoSEQ multiplex PCR. Of roughly 45,000 clones listed, roughly 85% are singletons. The sequence derives from a woman aged 65 to 85 with renal cell carcinoma. Sequencing used blood, obtained from a patient whose treatment included radiotherapy and nephrectomy. The rearrangement links TRBV9 to TRBJ2-1, with 9 nucleotides matching TRBD1. CDR3 DNA: TGTGCCAGCAGCGCCCCCGGGACAGGGAACTACAATGAGCAGTTCTTC. Its protein product is CASSAPGTGNYNEQFF.